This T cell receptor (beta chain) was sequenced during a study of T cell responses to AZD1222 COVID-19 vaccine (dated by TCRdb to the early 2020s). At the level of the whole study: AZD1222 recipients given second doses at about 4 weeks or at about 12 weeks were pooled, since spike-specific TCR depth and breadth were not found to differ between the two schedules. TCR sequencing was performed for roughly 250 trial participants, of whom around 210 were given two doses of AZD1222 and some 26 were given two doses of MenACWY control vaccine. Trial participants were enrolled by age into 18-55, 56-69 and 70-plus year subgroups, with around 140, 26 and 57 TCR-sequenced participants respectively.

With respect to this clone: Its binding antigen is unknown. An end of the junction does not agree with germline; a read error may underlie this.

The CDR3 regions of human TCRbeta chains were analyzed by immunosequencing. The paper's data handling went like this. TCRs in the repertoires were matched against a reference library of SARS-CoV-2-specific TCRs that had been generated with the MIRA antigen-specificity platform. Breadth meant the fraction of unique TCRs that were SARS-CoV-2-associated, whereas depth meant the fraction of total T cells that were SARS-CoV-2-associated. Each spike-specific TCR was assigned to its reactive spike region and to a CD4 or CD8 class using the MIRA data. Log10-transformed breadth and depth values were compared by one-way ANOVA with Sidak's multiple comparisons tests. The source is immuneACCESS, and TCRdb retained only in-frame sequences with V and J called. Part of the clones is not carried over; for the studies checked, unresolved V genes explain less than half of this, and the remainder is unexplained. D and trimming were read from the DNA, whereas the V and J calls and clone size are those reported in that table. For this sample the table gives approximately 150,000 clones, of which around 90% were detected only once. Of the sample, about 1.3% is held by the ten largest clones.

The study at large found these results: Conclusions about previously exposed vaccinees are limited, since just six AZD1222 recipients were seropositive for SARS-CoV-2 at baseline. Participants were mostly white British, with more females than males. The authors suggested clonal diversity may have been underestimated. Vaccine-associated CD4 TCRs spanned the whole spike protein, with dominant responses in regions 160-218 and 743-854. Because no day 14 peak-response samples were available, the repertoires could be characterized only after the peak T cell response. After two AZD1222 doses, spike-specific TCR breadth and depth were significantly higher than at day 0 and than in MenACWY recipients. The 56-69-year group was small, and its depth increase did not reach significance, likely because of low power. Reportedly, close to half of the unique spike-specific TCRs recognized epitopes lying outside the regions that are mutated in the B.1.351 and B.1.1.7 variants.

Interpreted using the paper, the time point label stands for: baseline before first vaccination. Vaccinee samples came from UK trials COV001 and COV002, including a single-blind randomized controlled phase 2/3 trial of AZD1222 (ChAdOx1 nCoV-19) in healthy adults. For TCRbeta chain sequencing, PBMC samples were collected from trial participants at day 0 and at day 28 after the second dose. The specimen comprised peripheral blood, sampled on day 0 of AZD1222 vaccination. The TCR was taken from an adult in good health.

The nucleotide sequence is given as TGTGCCAGCCGTGAATGTAGAAGGGTTCAGCCCCAGCATTTT. Its translation reads: CASRECRRVQPQHF. The sequence links TRBV6-4 to TRBJ1-5; a confident D gene designation cannot be given. The CDR3 spans 14 residues, from the cysteine through the phenylalanine. Just CDR3 DNA is preserved here, 42 bases in frame from base 1. The germline V gene provides CDR1 MRHNA and CDR2 SNTAGT.